This T cell receptor (beta chain) is drawn from a study of human T cells and chemical hapten exposure. Across the whole study: The study sensitized with 2% DPC on a 2 cm by 2 cm patch of upper inner arm skin.

Single cDNA molecules in the library carried unique molecular identifiers attached during preparation. TCRdb reprocessed the RACE reads via MiXCR and lists one record per CDR3 protein. The table shows 75,000 to 95,000 distinct CDR3 sequences, with about 10% occurring only once. CDR1 SNHLY and CDR2 FYNNEI come from the germline V gene. With 5 bases removed from V and 5 bases from J, the gap between germline ends came to 6 bases. This CDR3 contains 11 residues. Overall study results and limits: Patch test score was positively correlated with the counts of TCRs that had expanded at PT1.

As concerns this clonotype: What it binds is not known.

Described time point: patch test 1, 2 weeks after DPC sensitization. Treatment here: therapeutic diphenylcyclopropenone sensitization with weekly scalp DPC. Drawing of blood took place ahead of applying each patch test. The chain joins TRBV2 to TRBJ1-1; D unclear. The clonotype originates from a woman aged 55-69 years with alopecia areata. Some clones in this sample may be carry-over from other donors' samples. This sample comprised whole blood, obtained in connection with sensitization to the hapten diphenylcyclopropenone (DPC). CDR3 DNA sequence: TGTGCCAGCAGTTGGCAGACTGAAGCTTTCTTT. It is translated as CASSWQTEAFF.